This T cell receptor (beta chain) was found in a study of radiation and T cells in renal cell carcinoma (dated by TCRdb to between 2020 and 2021). General notes on the study: Samples came from a clinical trial, in which primary renal cell carcinomas received 15 Gy stereotactic body radiation therapy followed by nephrectomy 4 weeks later. In total, 53 samples underwent TCR beta sequencing: 25 or so tumors plus 27 peripheral blood samples. Across all 50 or so samples, 4,016,671 unique CDR3 nucleotide sequences, encoding 2.5 million to 3 million unique CDR3 amino acid sequences, were identified. The paper as a whole reports these results and caveats: Because the trial had a single-armed design, the trial could not examine how radiation dose or scheduling affected the TCR repertoire. Dynamics of the blood repertoire were not tracked past 4 weeks after treatment. Because pretreatment tumor biopsies were not available, the study could not determine whether clonotypes were already present within the tumor at baseline. Top tumor clonotypes rose in blood from baseline to 2 weeks post-radiation, then contracted by 4 weeks, suggesting transient expansion of tumor-resident clones.

For CDR1 and CDR2, the germline V gene (reference sequence) lists GTSNPN and SVGIG. V drops 2 bases and J drops 4 bases, leaving 5 bases in between. Reading from cysteine to phenylalanine, the CDR3 counts 11 amino acids. The retained sequence is limited to the CDR3, 33 bases, with the frame set at the first base. TCR beta libraries were generated from genomic DNA with the immunoSEQ kit, following the manufacturer's recommendations. To prepare libraries, a first multiplex PCR with proprietary primers was run, followed by a second PCR that added unique barcodes, and a bead cleanup was done after each round. Each sample batch included a kit-provided positive control reaction and a negative control reaction. The final libraries were assessed on an Agilent 4200 TapeStation D1000 ScreenTape, pooled by volume, and quantified by qPCR. An Illumina NextSeq500 fitted with a MidOutput 150-cycle cartridge performed the sequencing, running 156 Read1 cycles and 15 Index1 cycles with the kit's custom primers. The pooled library was loaded at 1.0 pM with roughly 19% PhiX control spiked in. In the source study's methods: The vendor-processed data were analyzed in R, and a clonotype was defined as all T cells that share the same CDR3 nucleotide sequence. In the clone abundance analyses, frequencies were normalized to the 10,000 most abundant clones in each sample. Public T cell clones, averaging fewer than five per sample, were removed before analysis. Tumor-enriched and baseline blood-enriched clonotypes were defined by at least a 32-fold difference in abundance between compartments. A beta-binomial differential abundance model was applied to find clonotypes that expanded or contracted between blood time points. Tumor-blood repertoire similarity was measured with the Baroni-Urbani and Buser coefficient, and group comparisons used two-tailed Wilcoxon tests in R. The table comes from immuneACCESS by way of TCRdb, which keeps in-frame sequences with V and J called. Part of the clones is missing from these tables; in studies checked, under half for an unresolved V gene and the rest for unknown reasons. V and J calls and clone size are those listed in that table; D and trimming were worked out from the DNA. A total of approximately 120,000 clones appear in this sample, about 81% of them only once. The ten largest clones capture 4.5% to 7% of the sample.

Interpreted using the paper, the time point label stands for: blood 2 weeks post-SBRT. Taken with the paper, the label for treatment or condition translates to: 15 Gy SBRT to primary tumor, nephrectomy 4 weeks later. Serial peripheral blood from radiation-treated patients was sampled at baseline, 2 weeks and 4 weeks after SBRT to track tumor-enriched clonotypes. Every patient's renal cell carcinoma showed clear cell pathology. Genomic DNA for TCR sequencing was prepared using the QIAamp DNA Blood Mini Kit (Qiagen). The analyses included only samples that passed all quality control checks. Concerning this clone itself: No cognate antigen has been identified for it. No base-level quality is on record; no much larger clone is a single base apart.

The sequencing used blood, collected from a patient whose treatment included radiotherapy and nephrectomy. The clonotype comes from a man over 45 with renal cell carcinoma. The chain is encoded by TRBV30 joined to TRBJ1-1, with the D gene too uncertain to name. The CDR3 reads CAWSMGTEAFF. The nucleotides read TGTGCCTGGAGTATGGGCACTGAAGCTTTCTTT.